This entry features one TCR beta chain sequence. The table lists this clone with a few counts. Its antigen is unknown. One base away there is no much larger clone; base qualities are not given. The germline V gene sets CDR1 to MNHEY and CDR2 to SVGAGI. The CDR3 sequence holds 13 residues, the cysteine and phenylalanine included. The DNA shown is the 39-base CDR3, in frame from base 1. The V and J ends are trimmed by 6 bases and 8 bases, leaving 14 bases between them. This record belongs to a study of cytomegalovirus exposure and HLA in healthy donors (dated by TCRdb to about 2017). Study-wide context: In an earlier analysis of 450 to 750 of the donors, about 270 Gb of sequence data and 90 million to 120 million unique TCR beta sequences from roughly 180 million T cells were reported. Roughly 300 gigabases of sequencing data and 70 million to 100 million unique TCR sequences were included in an early release covering around 600 HLA-typed donors. Of the roughly 430 genotyped donors, 81% fell in the genetic ancestry cluster associated with self-reported Caucasian donors. The study aimed to test whether cataloging public T cell receptors could reveal signatures of past pathogen exposure. The T cell repertoires of around 670 subjects were profiled by immunosequencing and related to cytomegalovirus serostatus. Besides the first cohort of some 670 subjects, a separate validation cohort made up of some 110 different subjects was used. The study combined high-throughput TCR immunosequencing, statistical association of individual TCRs with disease status, and machine learning to predict cytomegalovirus infection status. To study patterns of TCR occurrence, a later analysis re-analyzed previously published TCR beta repertoires from around 670 donors and added high-resolution HLA genotyping. Rather than using new phenotypic data, the later analysis identified candidate immune exposures from TCR beta sequences and from how often those sequences occurred across donors. An earlier analysis of around 640 of the donors used high-throughput TCR beta sequencing to judge whether each TCR beta V gene segment behaved as functional or pseudogenic. Donor age, sex, ethnicity and CMV serostatus were compiled together with the repertoire data. A later genetic analysis used genome-wide SNP genotypes for about three fifths of the 666 donors, treating that subset as a discovery cohort. Every repertoire in the discovery cohort had been generated on one and the same sequencing platform. Class I and class II HLA loci were covered by the typing at four-digit resolution. Typing coverage differed by locus: A, B, C, DRB1 and DQB1 were typed in about 629-640 donors, DQA1 in 522, DPA1 in nearly 610, and DPB1 in 472. Roughly 5 DR-DQ haplotypes were treated as single units for association and clustering because of strong linkage in the cohort. On average, 235,054 unique TCR beta nucleotide sequences were sequenced per donor among 398 genotyped donors of the cohort, with about 19% of those sequences being non-productive. Points the paper makes about the study in general: Because HLA typing was missing for some donors at each locus, association tests included only the typed subset. The authors suggested that the approach could potentially be generalized to other disease states and immunological phenotypes. Linkage disequilibrium might explain the correlated functional status among segregating V segments, but an unknown experimental factor could not be ruled out. In vitro tests confirmed that a few of the cytomegalovirus-associated TCR beta chains recognize cytomegalovirus antigens. Most CMV-associated TCR beta chains appeared to be HLA-restricted in a later analysis, and the HLA associations seemed to be driven largely by CMV exposure. The only immune exposure information available for the cohort was CMV serostatus. According to a later genetic analysis, donors in an Asian-associated ancestry cluster had fewer N-insertions in productive TCRs than the approximately 670-donor mean. The study listed approximately 160 TCR beta chains as associated with cytomegalovirus. Broadly in line with IMGT annotations, most TCR beta V segments showed up in productive rearrangements about 87% or about 30% of the time in an earlier analysis of roughly 590 of the donors. When HLA alleles, especially DR and DQ, strongly co-occurred, attributing TCR associations to individual alleles was difficult. The earlier analysis of approximately 560 of the donors excluded approximately 17 rarely observed V segments, including chromosome 9 orphons, because counts were too low. A later analysis found that HLA-associated TCR beta chains were more clonally expanded and had lower generation probabilities than equally common non-associated chains. V-gene and J-gene trimming of TCR beta chains was associated with a missense DCLRE1C variant in a later genetic analysis, and the association was replicated in an independent cohort. Cytomegalovirus status was reported to be diagnosed by the classifier with high specificity and sensitivity in both the original and validation cohorts. Some IMGT-functional V segments, including TRBV6-2 and TRBV6-3, could not be distinguished by the 87-base-pair reads and were therefore excluded. Specific HLA alleles were associated with 15,000 to 20,000 TCR beta sequences at a false discovery rate of 0.05 in a later analysis. Most TCR sequences were observed very rarely across donors, whereas some public TCRs were present in many individuals. The presence/absence analyses assumed that sequencing depth was roughly uniform across donors, and that assumption may not be true. In a later analysis, the rate of TCR association differed among HLA loci, with DRB1 alleles having the most associated TCRs and HLA-C alleles having the fewest. According to a later analysis, parvovirus B19, influenza, CMV and Epstein-Barr virus appeared linked to several top co-occurrence clusters. A cluster of highly shared sequence variants was judged likely to be a technical artifact of the sequencing pipeline. The cohort was sequenced for TCR beta chains only, and without alpha or paired-chain data the features that could be detected were limited. A further reported finding was that TCR beta sequences accurately predicted the HLA-A and HLA-B alleles for most subjects in the first cohort.

Preparation of the library involved the immunoSEQ multiplex PCR assay. A mixture of 60 forward primers for TCR Vbeta segments and 13 reverse primers for TCR Jbeta segments was used in the multiplex PCR. A multiplex PCR assay on genomic DNA amplified the CDR3 region of rearranged TCR beta genes. On the Illumina HiSeq System, the amplified TCR beta libraries were sequenced as 87-base-pair reads. In the authors' own workflow: Across the roughly 670 repertoires, a later analysis counted roughly 77 million unique TCR beta chains, 9.5 million to 13 million of which were shared by at least two donors. A nearest-neighbor algorithm error-corrected the raw reads and collapsed the reads into unique sequences, merging closely related sequences to remove PCR and sequencing errors. To assign V, D and J gene segments, CDR3 sequences were aligned to IMGT reference sequences. For a sequence to be retained, a match of at least six nucleotides was required to both a V gene segment and a J gene segment. Rearrangements were classified as productive when the CDR3 lacked stop codons and remained in frame with V and J, and all other rearrangements were classified as non-productive. Following IMGT convention, CDR3 was defined as the stretch from the second conserved V-encoded cysteine to the conserved J-encoded phenylalanine. The earlier analysis of about 610 of the donors excluded any sequence lacking an unambiguous match to a single V gene segment. In an earlier analysis of 450 to 700 of the donors, V segments were called functional above 56.7% productive rearrangements and were called segregating when the between-donor standard deviation exceeded 5%. A statistical classification framework was built for diagnosing cytomegalovirus status from the catalog of TCR beta chain sequences. In a later analysis, TCR nucleotide sequences were compared against IMGT/GENE-DB human TR gene sequences so that V and J genes could be assigned. In a later analysis, CDR3 sequences and most-parsimonious VDJ recombination scenarios were assigned using the TCRdist pipeline. A later analysis defined each TCR beta chain by its CDR3 amino acid sequence plus V-gene family, and excluded reads lacking a unique V-gene family. To address suspected cross-contamination and a sequencing artifact, a later analysis removed roughly 640 highly shared, low-generation-probability nucleotide sequences. In a later analysis, a clonal expansion index was calculated for each public chain from normalized within-repertoire ranks of inferred template counts. Generation probabilities in a later analysis came from a VDJ recombination model fitted to out-of-frame rearrangements, and those results were checked against IGoR. In a later analysis, TCR-TCR, TCR-HLA and TCR-CMV co-occurrence was scored with hypergeometric tests, and a repertoire-size bias correction was applied to TCR pairs. False discovery rates were estimated in a later analysis by permuting HLA or CMV assignments 20 times. In a later analysis, co-occurring TCRs were grouped using DBSCAN, and TCRdist sequence similarity was added for clustering within HLA-allele-positive subsets. Repertoires with fewer than 30,000 or more than 120,000 public chains were left out of co-occurrence clustering, as were five repertoires with anomalous nucleotide sharing. What TCRdb holds here is the immuneACCESS table cut down to in-frame rearrangements. Part of the clones is not present; checked against another copy, under half of the missing clones reflect an unresolved V gene, and the others are unexplained. V, J and clone size are taken as reported in that table, and D and trimming were inferred from the DNA itself. The sample data list about 150,000 clones, and approximately 85% of these were observed just once. The ten largest clonotypes hold about 2.1% of the sample.

In total, more than 500 healthy bone marrow donors made up the cohort. Cohort members were all nominally healthy when sampled, although unrecorded immune exposures were likely present. The donor was CMV seronegative and belonged to the group of 350 to 400 seronegative cohort members. A peripheral blood sample was provided by each donor, and peripheral blood mononuclear cells were used for TCR beta sequencing. The Qiagen DNeasy Blood Extraction Kit was used to extract genomic DNA from the blood cell samples. The rearranged chain carries TRBV6-5 and TRBJ2-4; TRBD2 is a possible D gene, resting on 6 matching bases. Sequencing was done on a sample of PBMCs. The source is a woman between 18 and 30 years old in good health and CMV-seronegative. For the CDR3, the sequence is CASRAEGRDIQYF. Read as DNA, the sequence is TGTGCCAGCAGGGCGGAGGGCAGGGACATTCAGTACTTC.